The present entry profiles one TCR beta chain with its context. The target antigen is unknown. The data derive from a study of T cell responses to AZD1222 COVID-19 vaccine. The V and J ends lost 1 base and 3 bases respectively, with 19 bases between them. The CDR3 has 17 amino acids. CDR1 and CDR2 from the germline V gene are SGHNT and YYREEE (reference sequence). Notes on the study in general: In the spike-specific TCR repertoire, nearly half reportedly target unmutated variant regions. There were vaccine-associated CD4 TCRs across spike, dominant at 160-218 and 743-854. Every sample of the repertoires postdated the peak T cell response.

Profiled with immunoSEQ multiplex PCR; TCRdb holds only in-frame clones, not every one. The sample has 17,000 or so clones, about nine tenths seen once. The receptor's source is an adult who received the AZD1222 COVID-19 vaccine. Specimen: peripheral blood, collected 28 days after the second AZD1222 dose. V is TRBV5-4 and J is TRBJ1-2; possible D gene TRBD1, 5 bases. CDR3 nucleotide sequence: TGTGCCAGCAGCTTGAATGCCGGGACTGGAAGCTACTATGGCTACACCTTC. Translating it yields CASSLNAGTGSYYGYTF.